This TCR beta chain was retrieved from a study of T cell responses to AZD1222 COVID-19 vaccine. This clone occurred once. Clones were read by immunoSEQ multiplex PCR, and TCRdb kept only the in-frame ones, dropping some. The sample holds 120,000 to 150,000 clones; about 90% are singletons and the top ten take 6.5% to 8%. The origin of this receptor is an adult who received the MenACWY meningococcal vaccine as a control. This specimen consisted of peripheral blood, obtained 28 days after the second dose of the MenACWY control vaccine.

This CDR3 reads CASSPSTGFKNQPQHF. Written as DNA, the CDR3 is TGTGCCAGCTCGCCGTCTACAGGGTTCAAGAATCAGCCCCAGCATTTT. The chain links TRBV18 to TRBJ1-5; TRBD1 is a possible D gene (6 bases). The V gene's germline CDR1 is KGHSH and CDR2 LQKENI. The CDR3 is 16 amino acids. Trimming removed 6 bases at V and 4 bases at J, with 19 bases between.